This T cell receptor beta chain was documented in a study of T and B cells in COVID-19 patients. Trimming cost V 6 bases and J 6 bases; bases outside gene matches: 11. The CDR3 spans 14 residues. Per germline, CDR1 SQVTM and CDR2 ANQGSEA. TRB rearrangements were amplified by multiplex PCR with BIOMED2 TRB-A/B primers. TCRdb re-analysed the multiplex PCR reads in MiXCR, keeping a single row per CDR3 protein. The table shows several thousand distinct CDR3 sequences, with about a third occurring only once. TRB was amplified from about 250-500 ng of blood genomic DNA. This sequence originates from a human donor who had recovered from COVID-19. Input material: blood. The chain links TRBV29-1 to TRBJ1-2, with 9 bases fitting TRBD1. The CDR3 nucleotides read TGCAGCGTGGCGACAGGGGGAGGTGGGAATGGCTACACCTTC. Translating gives CSVATGGGGNGYTF. The entire variable domain, with the rest obtained from reference TRBV29-1 and TRBJ1-2, is as follows: SAVISQKPSRDICQRGTSLTIQCQVDSQVTMMFWYRQQPGQSLTLIATANQGSEATYESGFVIDKFPISRPNLTFSTLTVSNMSPEDSSIYLCSVATGGGGNGYTFGSGTRLTVV.